A single sample gave rise to the 26 T cell receptor beta chains below, sequenced in a study of T cells in Graves' hyperthyroidism and ophthalmopathy. TCR beta CDR3 regions were amplified from RNA transcripts. HTBI primers drove first-round RT-PCR of the TCR CDR3. TCRdb reprocessed the multiplex PCR reads with MiXCR, giving one entry per CDR3 protein. Of hundreds of thousands of distinct CDR3 sequences listed, about 20% are singletons. Material for sequencing was blood. The receptor set was obtained from a man aged 30 to 45 with Graves' ophthalmopathy.

This clonotype appeared many times. The CDR3, as DNA: TGTGCCAGCAGCCCGTGGACAGAGTATAGCAATCAGCCCCAGCATTTT. It yields the protein CASSPWTEYSNQPQHF. J is TRBJ1-5 and V is TRBV28; D might be TRBD1 (6 bases). This CDR3 contains 16 residues. Between the trimmed V and J ends, which lost 6 bases and 0 bases, there was a span of 15 bases. Germline CDR1 and CDR2: MDHEN and SYDVKM.

This chain connects TRBV13 to TRBJ2-1; D is possibly TRBD1 (6 bases). This CDR3 comprises 16 residues. V shed 1 base and J shed 8 bases, with 18 bases lying between them. From germline, CDR1 is PRHDT and CDR2 FYEKMQ (reference sequence). The CDR3: CASSLVWGRESYEQFF. The CDR3 region has the DNA TGTGCCAGCAGCTTAGTCTGGGGGCGCGAGTCTTATGAGCAGTTCTTC.

The chain has TRBV5-5 and TRBJ2-7; 8 bases agree with TRBD2. V gave up 5 bases and J gave up 4 bases; unmatched junction bases: 14. The CDR3 sequence is 16 residues long. Per germline, CDR1 SGHKS and CDR2 YYEKEE (reference sequence). The CDR3 DNA follows: TGTGCCAGCAGGTGGGCTCCGGGACTAGAGGGTTACGAGCAGTACTTC. It is translated as CASRWAPGLEGYEQYF.

This clonotype was counted between two and nine times. The genes are TRBV5-6 and TRBJ2-3; no clear D gene. Germline loops: CDR1 SGHDT, CDR2 YYEEEE. CDR3 length equals 16 residues. V lost 0 bases, J lost 6 bases, and 17 bases lay in between. This CDR3 is CASSLGYLGVSDTQYF. In nucleotides, the CDR3 is TGTGCCAGCAGCTTGGGATATCTAGGAGTCAGCGATACGCAGTATTTT.

This clonotype has more than one count but fewer than ten. V gene TRBV13 combines with J gene TRBJ1-4; maybe TRBD1 (5 bases). Germline assignment: CDR1 PRHDT and CDR2 FYEKMQ (reference sequence). V gave up 5 bases and J gave up 8 bases, with 15 bases separating them. The CDR3 loop spans 14 amino acids. CDR3 sequence (DNA): TGTGCCAGCAGCGTAGAGTCAGGGAGCGAAAAACTGTTTTTT. Its translation is CASSVESGSEKLFF. Supplemented by reference TRBV13 and TRBJ1-4, the full variable domain reads AAGVIQSPRHLIKEKRETATLKCYPIPRHDTVYWYQQGPGQDPQFLISFYEKMQSDKGSIPDRFSAQQFSDYHSELNMSSLELGDSALYFCASSVESGSEKLFFGSGTQLSVL.

This clonotype has only a few counts. The gene calls are TRBV18 and TRBJ1-1; D is uncertain. V lost 1 base and J 2 bases, leaving 5 bases between the germline ends. CDR1 is KGHSH and CDR2 is LQKENI in the germline V gene. This CDR3 has 13 amino acids. In DNA form, the CDR3 reads TGTGCCAGCTCACCACTGGAAAACACTGAAGCTTTCTTT. This translates into CASSPLENTEAFF.

The genes are TRBV7-9 and TRBJ2-7; no definite D call. CDR3 size: 13 residues. The germline gives CDR1 SEHNR, CDR2 FQNEAQ (reference sequence). Trimming stripped 1 base from V and 5 bases from J, with 9 bases between. The CDR3 coding sequence is TGTGCCAGCAGCTTAGAGTGGGCGGACGAGCAGTACTTC. This codes for CASSLEWADEQYF. The full variable domain, its missing parts supplied by reference TRBV7-9 and TRBJ2-7, is DTGVSQNPRHKITKRGQNVTFRCDPISEHNRLYWYRQTLGQGPEFLTYFQNEAQLEKSRLLSDRFSAERPKGSFSTLEIQRTEQGDSAMYLCASSLEWADEQYFGPGTRLTVT.

This clonotype was detected many times. The rearrangement uses TRBV30 and TRBJ2-1, with TRBD2 matching over 13 bases. Germline values: CDR1 GTSNPN, CDR2 SVGIG (reference sequence). The CDR3 totals 15 residues. V trimming: 3 bases; J trimming: 4 bases; junction bases outside the gene matches: 3. The CDR3 DNA follows: TGTGCCTGGAGCCGGACTAGCGGGGGTTACAATGAGCAGTTCTTC. Translating gives CAWSRTSGGYNEQFF.

The chain is built from TRBV4-1 and TRBJ2-7; TRBD2 matches 7 bases. Germline CDR1 MGHRA, CDR2 YSYEKL. The CDR3 extends over 17 amino acids. J gave up 1 base and V 0 bases, and 9 bases lay outside the gene matches. For the CDR3, the DNA is TGCGCCAGCAGCCAAGAGGGGGTTAACGGGAGGTCCTACGAGCAGTACTTC. Its translation is CASSQEGVNGRSYEQYF.

This clonotype was seen ten or more times. The CDR3 nucleotides read TGTGCCAGCAGTGGACATAGCAACACCGGGGAGCTGTTTTTT. Amino acid sequence: CASSGHSNTGELFF. The gene calls are TRBV28 and TRBJ2-2; the D gene is possibly TRBD1 (5 bases). Between the trimmed V and J ends, which lost 5 bases and 2 bases, there was a span of 9 bases. CDR3 length: 14 residues. Germline V gene sequence: CDR1 MDHEN, CDR2 SYDVKM.

Note on this clonotype: This clone may be a read error of a much larger clone one base away. The chain employs TRBV4-2 and TRBJ2-7; TRBD2 agrees at 9 bases. Looked up from germline, CDR1 is LGHNA and CDR2 is YNFKEQ. With V trimmed by 1 base and J by 2 bases, 0 bases remained unmatched. The CDR3 extends over 14 amino acids. CDR3 nucleotides: TGTGCCAGCAGCCAAGGGACTAGCGCCTACGAGCAGTACTTC. As protein: CASSQGTSAYEQYF.

The V and J genes are TRBV27 and TRBJ2-1; 9 bases are a match to TRBD2. CDR1 and CDR2 from the germline V gene are MNHEY and SMNVEV (reference sequence). This CDR3 spans 16 amino acids. Unmatched junction bases numbered 8, after V lost 1 base and J lost 7 bases. The CDR3 DNA sequence: TGTGCCAGCAGTTTATTGGGCGGGAGGGCCAGAAATGAGCAGTTCTTC. Amino acid sequence: CASSLLGGRARNEQFF.

At least ten counts were recorded for this clonotype. The rearrangement links TRBV7-2 to TRBJ1-1; D uncertain. This CDR3 has 12 residues. The germline CDR1 and CDR2 sequences are SGHTA and FQGNSA. The ends were cut back, 5 bases at V and 3 bases at J, with 7 bases in the middle. The CDR3 sequence: CASSPRDTEAFF. For the CDR3, the DNA is TGTGCCAGCAGCCCTAGGGACACTGAAGCTTTCTTT.

Only a few counts were recorded for this clonotype. The chain combines TRBV18 with TRBJ2-2; 7 nucleotides align to TRBD1. The germline gives CDR1 KGHSH, CDR2 LQKENI. J lost 0 bases, V lost 3 bases, and 4 bases had no gene match. The CDR3 extends over 16 amino acids. The CDR3 here is CASSPRQGSNTGELFF. As DNA, the CDR3 is TGTGCCAGCTCACCCCGACAGGGTTCGAACACCGGGGAGCTGTTTTTT.

This clonotype has just a few counts. The chain joins TRBV30 to TRBJ2-1; 12 bases align to TRBD2. The V gene's germline CDR1 is GTSNPN and CDR2 SVGIG (reference sequence). The CDR3 covers 15 residues. J gave up 5 bases and V 3 bases, and 5 bases lay outside the gene matches. The CDR3 reads CAWRFLAGGNNEQFF. The CDR3 coding sequence is TGTGCCTGGAGATTCCTAGCGGGAGGGAACAATGAGCAGTTCTTC.

This clonotype was detected ten times or more. This chain joins TRBV12-3 or TRBV12-4 and TRBJ2-7, with 9 bases fitting TRBD2. This CDR3 region has 14 residues. Trimming at V came to 6 bases and at J to 2 bases, leaving 5 bases not matched to a gene. The CDR3 DNA is TGTGCCAGCAGGTGGACTAGCGAGACCTACGAGCAGTACTTC. Its protein product is CASRWTSETYEQYF.

The CDR3 region is CASRAQETQYF. CDR3 bases: TGTGCCAGCAGGGCCCAAGAGACCCAGTACTTC. This chain joins TRBV6-1 and TRBJ2-5; D is ambiguous. Deletions cut 6 bases from V and 1 base from J, with 3 bases between. Germline values: CDR1 MNHNS, CDR2 SASEGT. CDR3 length: 11 residues.

There are a few counts of this clonotype. J is TRBJ2-7 and V is TRBV10-3; 9 bases map to TRBD2. The CDR3 sequence is 13 residues long. The germline gives CDR1 ENHRY, CDR2 SYGVKD. V trimming: 0 bases; J trimming: 7 bases; junction bases outside the gene matches: 1. The DNA of the CDR3 is TGTGCCATCAGTGAGTCCCTAGCGGGGGAGCAGTACTTC. This codes for CAISESLAGEQYF.

This clonotype showed up just a few times. The gene calls are TRBV29-1 and TRBJ2-5; 12 bases agree with TRBD2. This CDR3 region has 18 residues. Per germline, CDR1 SQVTM and CDR2 ANQGSEA. Trimming at V came to 7 bases and at J to 4 bases, leaving 19 bases not matched to a gene. This CDR3 reads CSAPYRTSGTGAGETQYF. The CDR3 nucleotides read TGCAGCGCCCCATATAGGACTAGCGGGACAGGAGCGGGAGAGACCCAGTACTTC.

J is TRBJ2-7 and V is TRBV2, with D uncertain. The ends were cut back, 6 bases at V and 5 bases at J, with 8 bases in the middle. CDR3 size: 11 residues. Germline CDR1 and CDR2: SNHLY and FYNNEI. The CDR3 nucleotides read TGTGCCAGCAGCGGTCGGGACGAGCAGTACTTC. This codes for CASSGRDEQYF.

With respect to this clonotype: A much more abundant neighbour one base away suggests this may be a read error. This likely comes from a read error, as the CDR3 has no conserved phenylalanine or tryptophan at its end. The rearrangement joins TRBV20-1 to TRBJ2-7; perhaps TRBD2 as D (6 bases). V lost 0 bases, J lost 0 bases, and 12 bases lay in between. The CDR3 spans 15 residues. The germline gives CDR1 DFQATT, CDR2 SNEGSKA (reference sequence). The chain's CDR3 is CSARDRRGSSYEQYL. The CDR3, as DNA: TGCAGTGCTAGAGATAGGAGGGGCAGCTCCTACGAGCAGTACCTC.

This clonotype was detected only a few times. This sequence joins TRBV7-9 and TRBJ2-7; 7 positions agree with TRBD2. The length of the CDR3 is 14 residues. In germline, CDR1 is SEHNR, CDR2 FQNEAQ (reference sequence). V gave up 8 bases and J gave up 0 bases; unmatched junction bases: 7. The CDR3 region is CASGGGGSSYEQYF. The CDR3 bases are TGTGCCAGCGGGGGTGGCGGGAGCTCCTACGAGCAGTACTTC.

This chain uses TRBV6-4 with TRBJ1-1, with D unclear. The CDR3 length is 13 residues. V shed 0 bases and J shed 1 base, with 3 bases lying between them. CDR1 is MRHNA and CDR2 is SNTAGT in the germline V gene. CDR3 sequence (DNA): TGTGCCAGCAGTGACTCATGGAACACTGAAGCTTTCTTT. Translation: CASSDSWNTEAFF.

The chain is built from TRBV10-3 and TRBJ1-2; no clear D. Per germline, CDR1 ENHRY and CDR2 SYGVKD. Trimming removed 5 bases from V and 8 bases from J, with 12 bases in between. The CDR3 contains 12 residues. The CDR3 DNA follows: TGTGCCATCAGTAATCAAGAAAGGGGCTACACCTTC. It is translated as CAISNQERGYTF.

The chain employs TRBV28 and TRBJ1-6; no clear D. Trimming stripped 3 bases from V and 10 bases from J, with 13 bases between. The germline V gene encodes CDR1 MDHEN and CDR2 SYDVKM. This CDR3 spans 14 amino acids. The chain's CDR3 is CASSFGPAYSPLHF. In DNA form, the CDR3 reads TGTGCCAGCAGTTTCGGGCCGGCGTACTCACCCCTCCACTTT.

This clonotype was counted once. V usage is TRBV15 and J usage is TRBJ2-5; tentatively, D is TRBD1 (6 bases). V lost 0 bases and J lost 5, with 22 bases in between. Germline CDR1 and CDR2: LNHNV and YYDKDF (reference sequence). CDR3 length: 18 amino acids. The CDR3 sequence is CATSRDYPRPGVTETQYF. The DNA for the CDR3 is TGTGCCACCAGCAGAGATTACCCCCGGCCAGGGGTAACGGAGACCCAGTACTTC.